The 12 T cell receptor beta chains listed next were all sequenced from one sample in a study of shared clonotypes between healthy human individuals. This table comes from immunoSEQ multiplex PCR, and its TCRdb copy is limited to in-frame clones, with some not included. The data contain about 2.2 million clones, roughly 93% of them singletons. Naive CD8 cells, CD45RO-negative and positively selected for CCR7, excluded terminally differentiated effector memory CD45RA+ cells. Material: naive CD8+ T cells from PBMCs. The receptor set was obtained from a man between 18 and 35 years old in good health. Some clones in this sample may be carry-over from other donors' samples.

This clone was seen just once. This chain uses TRBV5-1 with TRBJ1-1; 10 bases fit TRBD1. Germline CDR1 is SGHRS and CDR2 is YFSETQ. V dropped 5 bases and J dropped 2; count of bases not matched to a gene: 3. CDR3 length equals 14 residues. The CDR3 nucleotides read TGCGCCAGCAGGGCGACAGGGGGCAACACTGAAGCTTTCTTT. It codes for CASRATGGNTEAFF.

This clone was seen a single time. The chain recombines TRBV28 with TRBJ2-7, with D maybe TRBD1 (8 bases). V lost 4 bases and J 6 bases, leaving 13 bases between the germline ends. Germline loops: CDR1 MDHEN, CDR2 SYDVKM. This CDR3 contains 13 residues. CDR3 in DNA: TGTGCCAGCAGTTACAGGGGGGGGTCCGAGCAGTACTTC. It is translated as CASSYRGGSEQYF.

The chain is built from TRBV30 and TRBJ2-7; TRBD1 matches at 7 bases. Germline V gene sequence: CDR1 GTSNPN, CDR2 SVGIG (reference sequence). V shed 3 bases, J shed 0 bases, and the junction held 5 bases outside the gene matches. The CDR3 loop spans 14 amino acids. The CDR3 DNA reads as TGTGCCTGGAGCCAATGGACAGGCTCCTACGAGCAGTACTTC. Its translation: CAWSQWTGSYEQYF.

This chain joins TRBV29-1 and TRBJ2-7; tentative D call: TRBD1 (6 bases). Germline CDR1 and CDR2: SQVTM and ANQGSEA. The CDR3 consists of 12 residues. V was pared by 5 bases and J by 7 bases, with 15 bases between. The CDR3, as DNA: TGCAGCGTTTTGGGACAATCGAGGGAGCAGTACTTC. Its protein product is CSVLGQSREQYF.

This chain links TRBV27 with TRBJ2-2, with 8 bases aligning to TRBD1. CDR3 length: 16 residues. Germline V lookup: CDR1 MNHEY, CDR2 SMNVEV (reference sequence). The trim removed 5 bases at V and 3 bases at J, leaving 8 bases unmatched. CDR3 in amino acids: CASSPSTGAYTGELFF. The CDR3 DNA reads TGTGCCAGCAGTCCTTCGACAGGGGCGTACACCGGGGAGCTGTTTTTT.

The V gene is TRBV10-2, the J gene TRBJ2-7, with 10 bases aligning to TRBD1. With 5 bases clipped from V and 3 bases from J, the junction kept 1 base outside the gene matches. CDR1 and CDR2 (germline): WSHSY, SAAADI. This CDR3 is built from 13 residues. The CDR3 reads CASSWTGGYEQYF. The CDR3 region has the DNA TGCGCCAGCAGTTGGACAGGGGGCTACGAGCAGTACTTC.

This rearrangement joins TRBV5-1 to TRBJ2-3, with TRBD1 as a possible D gene (6 bases). V was pared by 5 bases and J by 2 bases, with 15 bases between. CDR3 length: 15 amino acids. Germline lookup yields CDR1 SGHRS and CDR2 YFSETQ. This CDR3 is CASRPYQGPTDTQYF. CDR3 nucleotides: TGCGCCAGCAGGCCCTACCAGGGGCCCACAGATACGCAGTATTTT.

The chain is built from TRBV11-2 and TRBJ1-6, with 8 positions matching TRBD1. The V gene's germline CDR1 is SGHAT and CDR2 FQNNGV. The V and J ends lost 2 bases and 4 bases, in that order; junction bases with no gene match: 4. CDR3 length equals 16 residues. The CDR3 sequence is CASSLRQGLYNSPLHF. The CDR3 DNA is TGTGCCAGCAGCTTACGACAGGGGTTGTATAATTCACCCCTCCACTTT.

The gene calls are TRBV19 and TRBJ1-1; 7 bases agree with TRBD1. Germline V lookup: CDR1 LNHDA, CDR2 SQIVND (reference sequence). Germline trimming cut 6 bases from V and 1 base from J; bases unmatched to any gene: 5. The CDR3 totals 14 residues. The CDR3 DNA reads TGTGCCAGTAGCTTGACAGGGTCGAACACTGAAGCTTTCTTT. This gives the protein CASSLTGSNTEAFF.

The chain employs TRBV19 and TRBJ1-3; no clear D gene. Germline CDR1 and CDR2: LNHDA and SQIVND (reference sequence). This CDR3 contains 15 residues. V was cut by 6 bases and J by 0 bases, with 12 bases left in between. As DNA, the CDR3 is TGTGCCAGTAGAGACCGTCCGAGCTCTGGAAACACCATATATTTT. This encodes CASRDRPSSGNTIYF.

The chain has TRBV4-3 and TRBJ2-6; D is unresolved. Germline V lookup: CDR1 LGHNA, CDR2 YSLEER. Trimming pared 0 bases from V and 4 bases from J, leaving 16 bases between. This CDR3 spans 18 amino acids. Written as DNA, the CDR3 is TGCGCCAGCAGCCAAGATTGGAGACCCGTGTTGGGGGCCAACGTCCTGACTTTC. Translating it yields CASSQDWRPVLGANVLTF.

The J gene is TRBJ2-2, the V gene TRBV27, with 7 bases identical to TRBD1. Germline loops: CDR1 MNHEY, CDR2 SMNVEV (reference sequence). The V gene end was trimmed by 3 bases and the J gene end by 4 bases; junction bases not matched to a gene: 11. The CDR3 extends over 17 amino acids. This CDR3 reads CASSFLRTGGTTGELFF. CDR3 in DNA: TGTGCCAGCAGTTTCCTCCGGACAGGTGGTACCACCGGGGAGCTGTTTTTT.